This T cell receptor (beta chain) was identified in a study of T cell responses to AZD1222 COVID-19 vaccine. General observations from the study: Spike was spanned by vaccine-associated CD4 TCRs, which were dominant at 160-218 and 743-854. There were mostly white British donors and more females than males, and clonal diversity was possibly underestimated. Increased Spike-specific TCR breadth and depth were observed after two AZD1222 doses. It was only a handful of AZD1222 recipients who were seropositive at baseline.

Using immunoSEQ multiplex PCR, the repertoire was profiled, and TCRdb retains in-frame clones only, with some absent. The table has about 140,000 clones, 70% to 90% seen once. A word on this clone: Its specificity is unknown.

This TCR was recovered from an adult in good health. Here the sequenced sample was peripheral blood, taken on day 0 of AZD1222 vaccination.

The CDR3 here is CASTLGLADYNEQFF. In nucleotides, the CDR3 is TGTGCCAGCACTCTGGGCCTAGCGGATTACAATGAGCAGTTCTTC. The gene calls are TRBV5-8 and TRBJ2-1, with TRBD2 matching over 7 bases. Germline-derived CDR1 and CDR2 are SGHTS and YDEGEE. V trimming: 6 bases; J trimming: 4 bases; junction bases outside the gene matches: 10. The CDR3 runs 15 residues.